This T cell receptor (beta chain) was identified during a study of control samples from healthy donors and cancer patients. The germline CDR1 and CDR2 sequences are LGHDT and YNNKEL (reference sequence). V lost 0 bases and J lost 15, with 12 bases in between. The CDR3 sequence is 12 residues long. This table comes from immunoSEQ multiplex PCR, and its TCRdb copy is limited to in-frame clones, with some not included. Of some 130,000 clones listed, 80% to 95% are singletons. The receptor comes from a man aged 18 to 29 in good health. The chain couples TRBV3-1 (or the pseudogene TRBV3-2) to TRBJ2-1; D could derive from TRBD1 or TRBD2 (6 bases each). Input material: blood. The CDR3 reads CASSQEGGRGFF. CDR3 bases: TGTGCCAGCAGCCAAGAGGGGGGCCGGGGGTTCTTC.